This TCR beta chain was sequenced in a study of beta chain features in type 1 diabetes. Study overall: Healthy donors, compared against patients, showed similar age, gender and cell yields.

Broader study findings: Junctions at VDJ sites from type 1 diabetes patients had fewer insertions and more deletions.

In this sample, this clone turned up many times. Its specificity is unknown. CD45RO/CCR7/CD25/CD127/CD95/CD27 sorting isolated CD4+ naive, central memory, regulatory and stem cell-like memory cells. Every sorted population was more than 95% pure. Per germline, CDR1 SQVTM and CDR2 ANQGSEA. V lost 5 bases and J 4 bases, leaving 11 bases between the germline ends. The CDR3 runs to 12 residues. The sequenced template was cDNA made from the entire isolated RNA. The table came from immunoSEQ multiplex PCR; TCRdb's copy has only in-frame clones and leaves some out. The sample lists roughly 150,000 clones; 7.5% to 9.5% were seen once.

Sequenced: central memory CD4+ T cells from blood. The chain has TRBV29-1 and TRBJ1-2; D may be TRBD1 (6 bases). The TCR originated in a woman aged 18-29 years in good health. The CDR3, as DNA: TGCAGCGTTCGGCAGGGGAGCTATGGCTACACCTTC. It is translated as CSVRQGSYGYTF.